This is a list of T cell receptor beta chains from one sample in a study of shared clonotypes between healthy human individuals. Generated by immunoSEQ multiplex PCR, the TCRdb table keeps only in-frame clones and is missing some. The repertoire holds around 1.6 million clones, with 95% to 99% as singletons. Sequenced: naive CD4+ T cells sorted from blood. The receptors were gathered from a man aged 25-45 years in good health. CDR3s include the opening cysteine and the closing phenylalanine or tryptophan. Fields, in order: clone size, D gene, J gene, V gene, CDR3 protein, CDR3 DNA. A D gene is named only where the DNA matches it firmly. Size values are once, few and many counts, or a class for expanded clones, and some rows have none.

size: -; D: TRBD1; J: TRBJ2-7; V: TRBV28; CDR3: CASRKPGTGSYEQYF; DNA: TGTGCCAGCAGAAAACCCGGGACAGGGTCCTACGAGCAGTACTTC
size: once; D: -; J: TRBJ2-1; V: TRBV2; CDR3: CASSDYQGEQFF; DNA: TGTGCCAGCAGTGACTACCAGGGTGAGCAGTTCTTC
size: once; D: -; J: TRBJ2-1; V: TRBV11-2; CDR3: CASSDWTKSNEQFF; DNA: TGTGCCAGCAGCGATTGGACTAAGAGCAATGAGCAGTTCTTC
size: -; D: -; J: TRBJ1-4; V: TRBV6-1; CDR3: CASSELSQGNREKLFF; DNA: TGTGCCAGCAGTGAATTGTCCCAGGGTAATCGTGAAAAACTGTTTTTT
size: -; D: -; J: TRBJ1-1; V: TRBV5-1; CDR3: CASSLVGNEAFF; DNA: TGCGCCAGCAGCTTGGTCGGAAATGAAGCTTTCTTT
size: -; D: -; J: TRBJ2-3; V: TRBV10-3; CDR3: CAIRVSTDTQYF; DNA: TGTGCCATCAGAGTCTCGACAGATACGCAGTATTTT
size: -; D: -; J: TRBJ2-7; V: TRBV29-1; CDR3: CSVGTTGSTYEQYF; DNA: TGCAGCGTTGGGACAACAGGGTCGACCTACGAGCAGTACTTC
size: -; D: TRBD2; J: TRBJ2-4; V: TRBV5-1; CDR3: CASSPGRGTAKNIQYF; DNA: TGCGCCAGCAGCCCCGGGAGGGGTACAGCCAAAAACATTCAGTACTTC
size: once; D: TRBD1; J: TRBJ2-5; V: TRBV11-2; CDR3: CASSLRFTGETQYF; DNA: TGTGCCAGCAGCTTAAGGTTTACAGGGGAAACCCAGTACTTC
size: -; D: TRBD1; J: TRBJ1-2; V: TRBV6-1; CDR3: CATSRTGDYGYTF; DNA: TGTGCCACCTCCCGGACAGGAGACTATGGCTACACCTTC
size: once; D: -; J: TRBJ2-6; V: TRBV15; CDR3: CATSREQGSGANVLTF; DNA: TGTGCCACCAGCAGAGAGCAGGGTTCCGGGGCCAACGTCCTGACTTTC
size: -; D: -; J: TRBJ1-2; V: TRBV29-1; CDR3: CSVWEDGYTF; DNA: TGCAGCGTTTGGGAGGATGGCTACACCTTC
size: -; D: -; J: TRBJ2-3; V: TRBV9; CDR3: CASSGTAGAPSTDTQYF; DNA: TGTGCCAGCAGCGGGACGGCAGGGGCCCCTAGCACAGATACGCAGTATTTT
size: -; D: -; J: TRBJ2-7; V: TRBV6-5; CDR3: CASSPGGLRQYF; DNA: TGTGCCAGCAGCCCTGGGGGGCTTAGGCAGTACTTC
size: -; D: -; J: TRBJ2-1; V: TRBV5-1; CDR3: CASSLERVAEQFF; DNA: TGCGCCAGCAGCTTGGAGAGGGTCGCTGAGCAGTTCTTC
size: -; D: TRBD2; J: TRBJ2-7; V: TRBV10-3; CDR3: CAISARTSGSVYEQYF; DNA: TGTGCCATCAGTGCTAGGACTAGCGGGAGTGTCTACGAGCAGTACTTC
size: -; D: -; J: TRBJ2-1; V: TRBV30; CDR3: CAWSYSFSYNEQFF; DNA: TGTGCCTGGAGCTACTCTTTCTCCTACAATGAGCAGTTCTTC
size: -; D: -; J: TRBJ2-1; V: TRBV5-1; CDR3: CASSLSQGGNEQFF; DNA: TGCGCCAGCAGCTTGTCCCAGGGAGGCAATGAGCAGTTCTTC
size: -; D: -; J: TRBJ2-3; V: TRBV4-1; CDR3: CASSQDLPTDTQYF; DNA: TGCGCCAGCAGCCAAGATTTGCCCACAGATACGCAGTATTTT
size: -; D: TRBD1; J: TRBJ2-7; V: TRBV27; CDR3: CASSLWDSPYEQYF; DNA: TGTGCCAGCAGTTTATGGGACAGCCCCTACGAGCAGTACTTC
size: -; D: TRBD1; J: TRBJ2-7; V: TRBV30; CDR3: CAWSTHSRDRGYEQYF; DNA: TGTGCCTGGAGTACACACTCCCGGGACAGGGGCTACGAGCAGTACTTC
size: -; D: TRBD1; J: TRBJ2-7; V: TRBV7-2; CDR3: CASSLVGTGAYEQYF; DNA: TGTGCCAGCAGCTTAGTGGGGACAGGGGCCTACGAGCAGTACTTC
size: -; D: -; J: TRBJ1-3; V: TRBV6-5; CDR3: CASREAGFTGNTIYF; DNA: TGTGCCAGCAGAGAGGCGGGCTTCACTGGAAACACCATATATTTT
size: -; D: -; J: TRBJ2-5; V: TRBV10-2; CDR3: CASRMIEGTQYF; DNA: TGCGCCAGCAGGATGATTGAAGGGACCCAGTACTTC
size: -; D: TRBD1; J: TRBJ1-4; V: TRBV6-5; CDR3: CATRQGADEKLFF; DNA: TGTGCCACCCGACAGGGCGCCGATGAAAAACTGTTTTTT
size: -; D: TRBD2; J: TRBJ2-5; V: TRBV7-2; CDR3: CASSLQTSGQETQYF; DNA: TGTGCCAGCAGCTTACAGACTAGCGGGCAAGAGACCCAGTACTTC
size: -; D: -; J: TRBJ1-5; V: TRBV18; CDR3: CASSPRASNQPQHF; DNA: TGTGCCAGCTCACCAAGAGCTAGCAATCAGCCCCAGCATTTT
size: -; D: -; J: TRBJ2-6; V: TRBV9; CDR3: CASSVALRQAGANVLTF; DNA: TGTGCCAGCAGCGTAGCGCTCAGACAGGCTGGGGCCAACGTCCTGACTTTC
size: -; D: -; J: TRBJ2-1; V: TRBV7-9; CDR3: CASSHAGGNEQFF; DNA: TGTGCCAGCAGCCACGCTGGGGGGAATGAGCAGTTCTTC
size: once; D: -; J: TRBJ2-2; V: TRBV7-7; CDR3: CASSLAGRFDTGELFF; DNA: TGTGCCAGCAGCTTAGCAGGTCGGTTCGACACCGGGGAGCTGTTTTTT
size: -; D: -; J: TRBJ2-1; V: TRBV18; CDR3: CASSPVSSYNEQFF; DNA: TGTGCCAGCTCACCAGTAAGCTCCTACAATGAGCAGTTCTTC
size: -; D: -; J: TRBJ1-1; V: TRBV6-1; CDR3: CASSEAGEISSEAFF; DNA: TGTGCCAGCAGTGAAGCCGGTGAGATAAGCAGCGAAGCTTTCTTT
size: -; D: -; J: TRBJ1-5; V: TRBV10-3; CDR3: CAISERSRPRGMNQPQHF; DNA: TGTGCCATCAGTGAGCGGAGCAGACCCCGGGGGATGAATCAGCCCCAGCATTTT
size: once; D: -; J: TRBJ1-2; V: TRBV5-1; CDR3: CASGAVANYGYTF; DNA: TGCGCCAGCGGTGCTGTTGCTAACTATGGCTACACCTTC
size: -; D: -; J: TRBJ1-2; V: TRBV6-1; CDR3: CASSLTVNYGYTF; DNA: TGTGCCAGCAGCCTGACAGTTAACTATGGCTACACCTTC
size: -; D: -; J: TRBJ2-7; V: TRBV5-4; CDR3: CASSLPEYEQYF; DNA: TGTGCCAGCAGCTTACCAGAGTACGAGCAGTACTTC
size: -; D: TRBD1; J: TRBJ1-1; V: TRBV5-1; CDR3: CASSVTGGPNTEAFF; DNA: TGCGCCAGCAGCGTGACAGGGGGACCGAACACTGAAGCTTTCTTT
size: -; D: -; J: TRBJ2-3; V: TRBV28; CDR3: CASSFPGERDTQYF; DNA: TGTGCCAGCAGTTTTCCGGGGGAGAGAGATACGCAGTATTTT
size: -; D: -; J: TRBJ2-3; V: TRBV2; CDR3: CASVGRGPTDTQYF; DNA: TGTGCCAGCGTAGGCCGAGGCCCCACAGATACGCAGTATTTT
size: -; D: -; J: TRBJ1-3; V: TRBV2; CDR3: CASVSVPENTSRTGNTIYF; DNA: TGTGCCAGCGTTTCAGTGCCCGAAAATACTTCACGAACTGGAAACACCATATATTTT
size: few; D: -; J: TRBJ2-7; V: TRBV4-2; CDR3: CASSQGSQLATDYEQYF; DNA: TGTGCCAGCAGCCAAGGCTCGCAGCTAGCGACAGACTACGAGCAGTACTTC
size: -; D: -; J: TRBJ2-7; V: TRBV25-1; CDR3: CASSQKYEQYF; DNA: TGTGCCAGCAGTCAGAAATACGAGCAGTACTTC
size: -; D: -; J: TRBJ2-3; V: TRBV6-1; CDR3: CASSEAGAPTDTQYF; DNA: TGTGCCAGCAGTGAAGCGGGAGCCCCCACAGATACGCAGTATTTT
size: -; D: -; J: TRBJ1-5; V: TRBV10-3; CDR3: CAISLGQTNQPQHF; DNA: TGTGCCATCAGCTTAGGACAGACTAATCAGCCCCAGCATTTT
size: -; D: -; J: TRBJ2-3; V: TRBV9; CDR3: CASSVDGVGSTDTQYF; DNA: TGTGCCAGCAGCGTAGACGGGGTCGGGAGCACAGATACGCAGTATTTT
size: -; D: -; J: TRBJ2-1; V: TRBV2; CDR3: CASSEQGRNNEQFF; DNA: TGTGCCAGCAGTGAACAGGGGCGGAACAATGAGCAGTTCTTC
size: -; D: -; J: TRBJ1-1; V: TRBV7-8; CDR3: CASSLGSNTEAFF; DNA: TGTGCCAGCAGCTTAGGGTCCAACACTGAAGCTTTCTTT
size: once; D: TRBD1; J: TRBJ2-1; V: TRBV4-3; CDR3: CASSRTGGAGSNEQFF; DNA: TGCGCCAGCAGCCGGACAGGGGGCGCGGGAAGTAATGAGCAGTTCTTC
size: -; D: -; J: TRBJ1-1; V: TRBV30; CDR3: CAWRTFGGAKDEAFF; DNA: TGTGCCTGGAGGACGTTTGGGGGGGCTAAGGATGAAGCTTTCTTT
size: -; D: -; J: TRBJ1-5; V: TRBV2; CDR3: CASTIFFDQPQHF; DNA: TGTGCCAGCACGATTTTTTTTGATCAGCCCCAGCATTTT
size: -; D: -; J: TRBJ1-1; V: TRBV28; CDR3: CASSPLKAMNTEAFF; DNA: TGTGCCAGCAGCCCCCTCAAGGCTATGAACACTGAAGCTTTCTTT
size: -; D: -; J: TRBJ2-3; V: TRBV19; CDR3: CASSQWGQGANTQYF; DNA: TGTGCCAGTAGCCAATGGGGGCAGGGTGCGAATACGCAGTATTTT
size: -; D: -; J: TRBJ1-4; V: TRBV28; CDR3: CASRGNEKLFF; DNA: TGTGCCAGCAGGGGTAATGAAAAACTGTTTTTT